The 16 T cell receptor beta chains below come from one sample, sequenced in a study of T cell responses to AZD1222 COVID-19 vaccine. Data came from immunoSEQ multiplex PCR; TCRdb stores just in-frame clones and leaves some out. The repertoire holds over 100,000 clones, with around 89% as singletons. Sequences were derived from peripheral blood, sampled on day 0 of AZD1222 vaccination. All receptors come from an adult in good health.

The chain couples TRBV11-2 to TRBJ1-3; 7 bases are a match to TRBD1. With 3 bases clipped from V and 4 bases from J, the junction kept 6 bases outside the gene matches. The germline gives CDR1 SGHAT, CDR2 FQNNGV. The CDR3 runs 15 residues. The CDR3 reads CASSFNRGPGNTIYF. CDR3 bases: TGTGCCAGCAGCTTCAATAGGGGGCCCGGAAACACCATATATTTT.

V gene TRBV5-1 combines with J gene TRBJ2-7; unclear D gene. Germline loops: CDR1 SGHRS, CDR2 YFSETQ. This CDR3 contains 12 residues. The V gene lost 4 bases and the J gene lost 4 bases, with 9 bases spanning the gap. Written as DNA, the CDR3 is TGCGCCAGCAGCGCCCTTTGGTACGAGCAGTACTTC. Translation gives CASSALWYEQYF.

The chain's CDR3 is CSASEGKKNSPLHF. The CDR3 nucleotides are TGCAGTGCTAGTGAGGGTAAGAAGAATTCACCCCTCCACTTT. The chain joins TRBV20-1 to TRBJ1-6; no clear D gene. The CDR3 contains 14 residues. Trimming removed 3 bases at V and 7 bases at J, with 13 bases between. The germline gives CDR1 DFQATT, CDR2 SNEGSKA (reference sequence).

The rearrangement uses TRBV29-1 and TRBJ1-6, with TRBD1 as a possible D gene (5 bases). V was cut by 5 bases and J by 5 bases, with 10 bases left in between. This CDR3 region has 13 residues. Germline V gives CDR1 SQVTM, CDR2 ANQGSEA. The CDR3 sequence: CSVRLTDNSPLHF. In nucleotides, the CDR3 is TGCAGCGTTCGGCTGACAGATAATTCACCCCTCCACTTT.

This rearrangement joins TRBV5-4 to TRBJ1-4; a weak D match, TRBD1 (5 bases). Germline CDR1 is SGHNT and CDR2 is YYREEE (reference sequence). The CDR3 extends over 14 amino acids. Trimming shortened V by 1 base and J by 8 bases, and 12 bases separated the two germline ends. The CDR3 bases are TGTGCCAGCAGCTTGCCGGGGGGACGGGAAAAACTGTTTTTT. Translation gives CASSLPGGREKLFF.

This sequence joins TRBV3-1 (or the pseudogene TRBV3-2) and TRBJ1-2, with D unresolved. The CDR3 is 16 residues long. Trimming pared 1 base from V and 0 bases from J, leaving 12 bases between. Germline assignment: CDR1 LGHDT and CDR2 YNNKEL (reference sequence). This chain's CDR3 is CASSQAPVQTNYGYTF. As DNA, the CDR3 is TGTGCCAGCAGCCAAGCTCCCGTTCAGACTAACTATGGCTACACCTTC.

This sequence joins TRBV6-2 or TRBV6-3 and TRBJ1-2; D not certain. CDR3 length: 13 amino acids. The V gene lost 5 bases and the J gene lost 4 bases, with 11 bases spanning the gap. In germline, CDR1 is MNHEY, CDR2 SVGEGT. The CDR3 sequence: CASSLLSGYGYTF. The CDR3 coding sequence is TGTGCCAGCAGTCTCCTGTCGGGCTATGGCTACACCTTC.

The table lists this clone with a count of one. The gene calls are TRBV5-4 and TRBJ1-2; D perhaps matches TRBD1 (6 bases). The CDR3 extends over 14 amino acids. The V end was cut by 6 bases, the J end by 7 bases, with 19 bases between. Germline loops: CDR1 SGHNT, CDR2 YYREEE (reference sequence). CDR3 amino acids: CASIANSGALGYTF. The CDR3 nucleotides read TGTGCCAGCATTGCGAATTCGGGGGCGCTTGGCTACACCTTC.

The chain couples TRBV19 to TRBJ2-7; 12 nucleotides line up with TRBD2. Germline trimming cut 1 base from V and 6 bases from J; bases unmatched to any gene: 13. Germline V gene data show CDR1 as LNHDA and CDR2 as SQIVND (reference sequence). The CDR3 sequence is 18 residues long. DNA of the CDR3: TGTGCCAGTAGTATAGCCAAGACTAGCGGGGGATCACCCCGCGAGCAGTACTTC. Protein sequence: CASSIAKTSGGSPREQYF.

The rearrangement uses TRBV18 and TRBJ2-6; D could derive from TRBD1 or TRBD2 (5 bases each). The germline V gene has CDR1 KGHSH and CDR2 LQKENI. The CDR3 is 16 amino acids. With 2 bases removed from V and 1 base from J, the gap between germline ends came to 9 bases. CDR3 residues: CASSPRGASGANVLTF. As DNA, the CDR3 is TGTGCCAGCTCACCAAGAGGGGCATCTGGGGCCAACGTCCTGACTTTC. The variable domain in full, with the rest retrieved from reference TRBV18 and TRBJ2-6, is NAGVMQNPRHLVRRRGQEARLRCSPMKGHSHVYWYRQLPEEGLKFMVYLQKENIIDESGMPKERFSAEFPKEGPSILRIQQVVRGDSAAYFCASSPRGASGANVLTFGAGSRLTVL.

The CDR3 coding sequence is TGTGCCAGCAGTTTAAACAGGGGGCACGAAAAACTGTTTTTT. Protein: CASSLNRGHEKLFF. The V call is TRBV27, the J call TRBJ1-4, with 9 bases fitting TRBD1. This CDR3 has 14 amino acids. The ends lost 2 bases at V and 8 bases at J; junction bases unmatched: 3. Germline CDR1 is MNHEY and CDR2 is SMNVEV (reference sequence). The entire variable domain, with the rest obtained from reference TRBV27 and TRBJ1-4, is as follows: EAQVTQNPRYLITVTGKKLTVTCSQNMNHEYMSWYRQDPGLGLRQIYYSMNVEVTDKGDVPEGYKVSRKEKRNFPLILESPSPNQTSLYFCASSLNRGHEKLFFGSGTQLSVL.

CDR3 bases: TGTGCCAGCAGCTCAGGGGACACTGAAGCTTTCTTT. Translation gives CASSSGDTEAFF. This chain joins TRBV2 and TRBJ1-1; D is possibly TRBD1 (6 bases). CDR1 is SNHLY and CDR2 is FYNNEI in the germline V gene. With 6 bases removed from V and 3 bases from J, the gap between germline ends came to 8 bases. The CDR3 runs 12 residues. The complete variable domain, with remaining parts taken from reference TRBV2 and TRBJ1-1, reads EPEVTQTPSHQVTQMGQEVILRCVPISNHLYFYWYRQILGQKVEFLVSFYNNEISEKSEIFDDQFSVERPDGSNFTLKIRSTKLEDSAMYFCASSSGDTEAFFGQGTRLTVV.

This rearrangement joins TRBV7-9 to TRBJ1-1; D call uncertain. Trimming pared 2 bases from V and 4 bases from J, leaving 14 bases between. The CDR3 covers 15 residues. Germline CDR1 is SEHNR and CDR2 is FQNEAQ (reference sequence). CDR3 sequence reads: CASSLYSSSPTEAFF. The CDR3 DNA sequence: TGTGCCAGCAGCTTATATTCCTCCAGCCCCACTGAAGCTTTCTTT.

This chain uses TRBV5-1 with TRBJ1-1, with D perhaps TRBD1 (5 bases). The germline V gene encodes CDR1 SGHRS and CDR2 YFSETQ. CDR3 size: 15 residues. V lost 4 bases and J lost 4, with 17 bases in between. The CDR3 here is CASSGRDPKGTEAFF. As DNA, the CDR3 is TGCGCCAGCAGCGGAAGGGACCCAAAAGGCACTGAAGCTTTCTTT. The variable domain in full, with the rest retrieved from reference TRBV5-1 and TRBJ1-1, is KAGVTQTPRYLIKTRGQQVTLSCSPISGHRSVSWYQQTPGQGLQFLFEYFSETQRNKGNFPGRFSGRQFSNSRSEMNVSTLELGDSALYLCASSGRDPKGTEAFFGQGTRLTVV.

The chain joins TRBV5-6 to TRBJ2-5; D perhaps matches TRBD1 (5 bases). V was clipped by 3 bases and J by 0 bases, with 6 bases between them. The CDR3 is 13 amino acids. Germline lookup yields CDR1 SGHDT and CDR2 YYEEEE. CDR3 amino acids: CASSSGYQETQYF. The CDR3 region has the DNA TGTGCCAGCAGCTCAGGGTACCAAGAGACCCAGTACTTC.

The chain couples TRBV4-3 to TRBJ1-4, with D hard to call. Germline lookup yields CDR1 LGHNA and CDR2 YSLEER. There are 13 residues in the CDR3. Trimming left V 4 bases short and J 7 bases short, with 10 bases between. CDR3 in amino acids: CASSPGRGEKLFF. The CDR3 coding sequence is TGCGCCAGCAGCCCCGGGCGGGGTGAAAAACTGTTTTTT.